The sequence of this T cell receptor beta chain was determined in a study of synovial regulatory T cells in juvenile arthritis. Roughly 11-patient cohort: about 11 active juvenile idiopathic arthritis patients, 3 polyarticular, 8 oligoarticular. Study-wide results and caveats: Compared with other blood Treg cells, inflammation-associated Treg cells had reduced TCR diversity.

Sequenced by immunoSEQ multiplex PCR; TCRdb stores in-frame clones only, minus some. In all, the sample yields 9,000 to 10,000 clones. This clone counts as large by frequency. Its antigen remains unknown. This CDR3 region has 13 residues. No nucleotide data were recorded. CDR1 is SEHNR and CDR2 is FQNEAQ in the germline V gene (reference sequence). Sequencing used Treg cells from blood. Subset indicated: remaining (HLA-DR-negative) circulating blood Treg cells. V is TRBV7-9 and J is TRBJ1-4. This clonotype was sampled from a donor younger than 30 with juvenile idiopathic arthritis. CDR3: CASSAATNEKLFF. The entire variable domain, with the rest obtained from reference TRBV7-9 and TRBJ1-4, is as follows: DTGVSQNPRHKITKRGQNVTFRCDPISEHNRLYWYRQTLGQGPEFLTYFQNEAQLEKSRLLSDRFSAERPKGSFSTLEIQRTEQGDSAMYLCASSAATNEKLFFGSGTQLSVL.